One sample yielded the 14 T cell receptor beta chains listed below, sequenced in a study of T cell responses to AZD1222 COVID-19 vaccine. Generated by immunoSEQ multiplex PCR, the TCRdb table keeps only in-frame clones and is missing some. The repertoire holds some 130,000 clones, 70% to 90% seen once, with approximately 1.6% in the top ten. Sample: peripheral blood, taken on day 0 of AZD1222 vaccination. The receptors come from an adult in good health.

The chain employs TRBV19 and TRBJ2-1; TRBD2 is a possible D gene (6 bases). The CDR3 contains 16 residues. Germline V gives CDR1 LNHDA, CDR2 SQIVND (reference sequence). The V and J ends lost 5 bases and 6 bases respectively, with 20 bases between them. The CDR3 protein is CASSVWDSSVSNEQFF. The CDR3 DNA follows: TGTGCCAGTAGTGTATGGGACTCCTCTGTAAGCAATGAGCAGTTCTTC.

This rearrangement joins TRBV21-1 to TRBJ1-2. TRBV21-1 is annotated as a pseudogene. CDR3 size: 15 residues. CDR3 amino acids: CASSKEGNGDYGYTF. CDR3 nucleotide sequence: TGTGCCAGCAGCAAAGAGGGAAACGGAGACTATGGCTACACCTTC.

V usage is TRBV6-5 and J usage is TRBJ1-1; unclear D gene. V lost 2 bases and J lost 0, with 10 bases in between. CDR1 MNHEY and CDR2 SVGAGI come from the germline V gene. The CDR3 length is 15 residues. This chain's CDR3 is CASSYSTDLNTEAFF. CDR3 nucleotides: TGTGCCAGCAGTTACAGCACGGATTTGAACACTGAAGCTTTCTTT.

This clone came up once. The gene calls are TRBV18 and TRBJ2-5; no firm D call. The ends were cut back, 3 bases at V and 5 bases at J, with 7 bases in the middle. Germline V gene data show CDR1 as KGHSH and CDR2 as LQKENI. This CDR3 comprises 12 residues. The CDR3 protein is CASSPDRETQYF. The CDR3 DNA is TGTGCCAGCTCACCCGACCGGGAGACCCAGTACTTC. The variable domain in full, completed from reference TRBV18 and TRBJ2-5, reads NAGVMQNPRHLVRRRGQEARLRCSPMKGHSHVYWYRQLPEEGLKFMVYLQKENIIDESGMPKERFSAEFPKEGPSILRIQQVVRGDSAAYFCASSPDRETQYFGPGTRLLVL.

The chain recombines TRBV15 with TRBJ2-4; 13 bases are a match to TRBD2. Germline assignment: CDR1 LNHNV and CDR2 YYDKDF (reference sequence). The CDR3 is 16 residues long. Trimming removed 3 bases from V and 8 bases from J; junction bases left unmatched: 7. CDR3 sequence: CATSRSTSGRLYIQYF. CDR3 nucleotides: TGTGCCACCAGCAGGTCGACTAGCGGGAGGCTCTACATTCAGTACTTC. Complete variable domain (other parts from reference TRBV15 and TRBJ2-4): DAMVIQNPRYQVTQFGKPVTLSCSQTLNHNVMYWYQQKSSQAPKLLFHYYDKDFNNEADTPDNFQSRRPNTSFCFLDIRSPGLGDTAMYLCATSRSTSGRLYIQYFGAGTRLSVL.

This clone came up a few times. The rearrangement uses TRBV18 and TRBJ2-3, with a weak D call TRBD1 (5 bases). The CDR3 loop spans 13 amino acids. Trimming stripped 5 bases from V and 5 bases from J, with 11 bases between. Germline lookup yields CDR1 KGHSH and CDR2 LQKENI. Here the CDR3 DNA reads TGTGCCAGCTCATCGCAGGGTAAAGATACGCAGTATTTT. Amino acid sequence: CASSSQGKDTQYF.

The chain joins TRBV6-5 to TRBJ2-5, with a possible D match to TRBD2 (5 bases). The CDR3 is 12 amino acids. Looked up from germline, CDR1 is MNHEY and CDR2 is SVGAGI. Trimming removed 5 bases at V and 5 bases at J, with 9 bases between. The CDR3 DNA sequence: TGTGCCAGCAGTCCCCGGAGGGAGACCCAGTACTTC. It specifies CASSPRRETQYF.

The V and J genes are TRBV3-1 (or the pseudogene TRBV3-2) and TRBJ2-7, with 9 positions matching TRBD1. CDR1 is LGHDT, CDR2 YNNKEL, per germline (reference sequence). V gave up 5 bases and J gave up 3 bases; unmatched junction bases: 8. The CDR3 spans 15 residues. The CDR3, as DNA: TGTGCCAGCAGCTTCCCCGGGACAGGGTTCTACGAGCAGTACTTC. This encodes CASSFPGTGFYEQYF.

The chain combines TRBV25-1 with TRBJ1-3, with D possibly TRBD1 on 5 matching bases. With 5 bases removed from V and 0 bases from J, the gap between germline ends came to 11 bases. Germline CDR1 reads MGHDK; CDR2 reads SYGVNS. The CDR3 covers 15 residues. CDR3 in amino acids: CASSWDVCSGNTIYF. CDR3 coding DNA: TGTGCCAGCAGTTGGGACGTATGCTCTGGAAACACCATATATTTT.

The chain is built from TRBV4-1 and TRBJ2-1, with 11 positions matching TRBD2. Germline trimming cut 4 bases from V and 6 bases from J; bases unmatched to any gene: 11. The germline gives CDR1 MGHRA, CDR2 YSYEKL. This CDR3 is 17 amino acids long. The CDR3 sequence is CASSRAGLADLGNEQFF. The CDR3 DNA reads TGCGCCAGCAGCCGCGCGGGACTAGCGGACCTAGGCAATGAGCAGTTCTTC.

This clone was counted between two and nine times. The chain carries TRBV28 and TRBJ1-5; D unclear. This CDR3 is built from 15 residues. The V end was cut by 3 bases, the J end by 0 bases, with 9 bases between. The germline V gene encodes CDR1 MDHEN and CDR2 SYDVKM. The CDR3 DNA is TGTGCCAGCAGTTTTACCCAGGCTAGCAATCAGCCCCAGCATTTT. It yields the protein CASSFTQASNQPQHF.

This chain joins TRBV19 and TRBJ2-5; 7 nucleotides align to TRBD2. The CDR3 runs to 15 residues. Germline CDR1 is LNHDA and CDR2 is SQIVND (reference sequence). The V gene end was trimmed by 9 bases and the J gene end by 1 base; junction bases not matched to a gene: 11. CDR3 sequence: CASTEGGRGQETQYF. Here the CDR3 DNA reads TGTGCCAGCACCGAGGGCGGGAGAGGCCAAGAGACCCAGTACTTC.

This chain links TRBV18 with TRBJ1-2; 8 bases fit TRBD1. The germline V gene encodes CDR1 KGHSH and CDR2 LQKENI. The junction had 10 bases not matched to a gene; V was cut back by 3 bases and J by 7 bases. The CDR3 consists of 15 residues. CDR3 DNA: TGTGCCAGCTCACCCGCGGGACAGGCGAGCGGTGGCTACACCTTC. It codes for CASSPAGQASGGYTF.

The chain is built from TRBV5-1 and TRBJ2-2, with 10 bases matching TRBD1. CDR1 and CDR2 from the germline V gene are SGHRS and YFSETQ. The CDR3 extends over 15 amino acids. With 5 bases clipped from V and 6 bases from J, the junction kept 7 bases outside the gene matches. This CDR3 is CASRSTGGEAGELFF. CDR3 DNA: TGCGCCAGCAGGTCGACAGGGGGCGAGGCCGGGGAGCTGTTTTTT.